This section outlines one T cell receptor beta chain sequence together with its context. This clone's antigen is unknown. The input lacks base qualities; no much larger clone sits a single base away. These data originate in a study of beta chain features in type 1 diabetes (dated by TCRdb to between 2018 and 2020). A note on the overall study: Patients and healthy donors did not differ in mean age, gender distribution, total cell number or subset yield. Naive and central memory subsets were obtained from all 28 donors, but regulatory and stem cell-like memory subsets were isolated from only 8 patients and roughly 8 healthy donors. A total of roughly 98,000,000 sorted cells were examined across all samples, and RNA yield correlated strongly with the number of cells per subset. The study compared TCRB repertoires of sorted circulating CD4+ T cell subsets between recently diagnosed type 1 diabetes patients and matched healthy donors. Results the study describes overall, beyond this receptor: Patients with type 1 diabetes made fewer insertions and deleted more nucleotides at VDJ recombination sites, implying thymic rearrangement abnormalities. Because cDNA was sequenced instead of genomic DNA, activated cells with high expression could be over-represented, although the groups did not differ in activation or CD3 levels. In all four CD4+ subsets, TCRB CDR3 length was moderately but significantly shorter in type 1 diabetes patients. PCR might favor shorter templates, but patient and control samples were amplified and corrected together, so any skew would affect both groups equally. The naive, central memory and regulatory TCRB repertoires appeared to resemble one another more closely among patients than among healthy donors. Only small numbers of individuals were included in the HLA sub-analyses, which left unresolved whether HLA type had any influence on TCRB rearrangement.

The CDR3 measures 13 amino acids from cysteine to phenylalanine. The read is trimmed to its CDR3 DNA, 39 bases read in frame from base 1. Trimming leaves V shorter by 5 bases and J shorter by 7 bases, with the junction holding 4 bases beyond the gene matches. CDR1 is given as SGHTA and CDR2 as FQGNSA, both from the germline V gene. The High Capacity cDNA Reverse Transcription Kit was used to reverse transcribe all of the isolated RNA, meaning that expressed TCRB transcripts were what got sequenced. Deep immunoSEQ sequencing was performed on naive, central memory and regulatory T cell samples, with an average of around 3.4 million total reads per sample. Sorted cells were lysed in RLT buffer, and RNA was extracted using DNase-treated RNeasy Micro or Mini kits according to cell number. To prevent cross-contamination, every cell subset was processed on its own, while patient and healthy donor samples were processed together. The immunoSEQ multiplex PCR was used to amplify TCRB sequences from cDNA, generating 87-bp fragments that spanned the CDR3 region. Sequencing of the amplicons was performed on the Illumina HiSeq platform. The source study handled its data this way. PCR bias was corrected computationally using synthetic template baselines, and reads within Hamming distance 2 were collapsed, with unmergeable singletons discarded. Reads were aligned to IMGT to assign V, D and J genes, CDR3 length, and insertions or deletions at six rearrangement sites. Within each subset, clonotype counts were normalized to the number of sorted cells before true diversity and Gini coefficients were calculated with the tcR R package. The overlap coefficient, calculated on TCRB nucleotide sequences, was used to measure repertoire sharing. The table comes from immuneACCESS by way of TCRdb, which keeps in-frame sequences with V and J called. Part of the clones is missing from these tables; in studies checked, under half for an unresolved V gene and the rest for unknown reasons. Clonal size and the V and J genes are those of that table, whereas D and trimming came from the DNA. For this sample the table gives more than 120,000 clones, of which around 13% were detected only once. Clones ranked in the top ten supply roughly 1.3% of the sample.

From each donor, a single peripheral blood sample of 100 to 150 mL on average was drawn into heparinised tubes. Using a panel that included CD45RO, CCR7, CD25, CD127, CD95 and CD27, naive, central memory, regulatory and stem cell-like memory CD4+ T cells were sorted on a BD FACSAria II. Every sorted population had a purity above 98%. Right away, PBMCs were isolated by Lymphoprep density gradient centrifugation and were stained directly, with no culture step. So that batch effects would be minimized, each experiment stained and sorted samples in pairs, pairing one healthy donor with one patient. Sequences were obtained from central memory CD4+ T cells from blood. The sequence links TRBV7-2 to TRBJ1-1, with 10 middle bases fitting TRBD1. This receptor was taken from a man aged 18 to 29 with type 1 diabetes. The CDR3 reads CASSTRTGGEAFF. The DNA sequence reads TGTGCCAGCAGCACCAGGACAGGGGGTGAAGCTTTCTTT.